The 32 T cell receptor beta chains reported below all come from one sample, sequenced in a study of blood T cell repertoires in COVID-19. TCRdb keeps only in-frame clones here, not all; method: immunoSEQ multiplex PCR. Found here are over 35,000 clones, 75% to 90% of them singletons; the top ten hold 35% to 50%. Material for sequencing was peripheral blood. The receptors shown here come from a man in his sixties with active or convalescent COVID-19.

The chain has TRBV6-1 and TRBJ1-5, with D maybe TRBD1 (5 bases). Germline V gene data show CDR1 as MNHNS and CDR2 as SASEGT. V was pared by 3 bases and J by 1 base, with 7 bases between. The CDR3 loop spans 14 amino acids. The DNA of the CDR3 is TGTGCCAGCAGTGAGGGGCAAAGCAATCAGCCCCAGCATTTT. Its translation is CASSEGQSNQPQHF.

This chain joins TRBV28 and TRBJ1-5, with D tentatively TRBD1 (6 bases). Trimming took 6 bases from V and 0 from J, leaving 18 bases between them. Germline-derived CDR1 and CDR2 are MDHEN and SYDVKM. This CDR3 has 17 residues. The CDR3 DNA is TGTGCCAGCAGCCTTCCCTGGGGACACCATAGCAATCAGCCCCAGCATTTT. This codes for CASSLPWGHHSNQPQHF.

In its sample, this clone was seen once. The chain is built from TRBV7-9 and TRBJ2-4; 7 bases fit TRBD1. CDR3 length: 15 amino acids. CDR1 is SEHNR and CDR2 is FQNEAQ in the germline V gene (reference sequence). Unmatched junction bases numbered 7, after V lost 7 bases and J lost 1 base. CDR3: CASTDRDPAKNIQYF. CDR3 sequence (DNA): TGTGCCAGCACCGACAGGGATCCTGCCAAAAACATTCAGTACTTC.

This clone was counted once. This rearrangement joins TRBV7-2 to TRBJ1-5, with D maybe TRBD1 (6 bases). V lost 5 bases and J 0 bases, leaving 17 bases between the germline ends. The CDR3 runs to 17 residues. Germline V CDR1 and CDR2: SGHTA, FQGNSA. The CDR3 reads CASSRRWTDYSNQPQHF. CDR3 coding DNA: TGTGCCAGCAGCCGCAGATGGACAGATTATAGCAATCAGCCCCAGCATTTT. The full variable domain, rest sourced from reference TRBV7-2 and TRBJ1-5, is GAGVSQSPSNKVTEKGKDVELRCDPISGHTALYWYRQSLGQGLEFLIYFQGNSAPDKSGLPSDRFSAERTGGSVSTLTIQRTQQEDSAVYLCASSRRWTDYSNQPQHFGDGTRLSIL.

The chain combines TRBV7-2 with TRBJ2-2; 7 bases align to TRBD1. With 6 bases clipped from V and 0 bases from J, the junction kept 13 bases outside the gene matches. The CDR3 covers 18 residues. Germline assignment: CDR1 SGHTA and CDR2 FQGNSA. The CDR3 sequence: CASRLGQRTPTNTGELFF. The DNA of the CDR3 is TGTGCCAGCAGACTGGGACAGCGGACACCTACGAACACCGGGGAGCTGTTTTTT.

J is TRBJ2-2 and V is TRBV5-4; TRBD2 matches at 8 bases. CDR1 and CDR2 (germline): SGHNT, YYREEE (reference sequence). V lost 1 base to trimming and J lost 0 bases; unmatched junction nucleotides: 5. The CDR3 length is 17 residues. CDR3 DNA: TGTGCCAGCAGCTTGTATAGCGGGATTGCGAACACCGGGGAGCTGTTTTTT. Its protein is CASSLYSGIANTGELFF.

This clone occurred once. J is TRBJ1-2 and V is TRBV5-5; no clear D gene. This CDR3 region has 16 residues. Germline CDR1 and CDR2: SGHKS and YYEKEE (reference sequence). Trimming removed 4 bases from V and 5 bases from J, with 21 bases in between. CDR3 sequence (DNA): TGTGCCAGCAGCCGAGAAGTTGGAGGCCGAGGGTATGGCTACACCTTC. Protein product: CASSREVGGRGYGYTF. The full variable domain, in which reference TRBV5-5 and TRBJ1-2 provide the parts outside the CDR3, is DAGVTQSPTHLIKTRGQQVTLRCSPISGHKSVSWYQQVLGQGPQFIFQYYEKEERGRGNFPDRFSARQFPNYSSELNVNALLLGDSALYLCASSREVGGRGYGYTFGSGTRLTVV.

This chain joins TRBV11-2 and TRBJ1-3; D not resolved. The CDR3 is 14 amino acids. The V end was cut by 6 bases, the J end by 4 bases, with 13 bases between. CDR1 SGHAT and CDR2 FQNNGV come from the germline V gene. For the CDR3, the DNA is TGTGCCAGCAGTCCCCTGGGCGCGGGAAACACCATATATTTT. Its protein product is CASSPLGAGNTIYF. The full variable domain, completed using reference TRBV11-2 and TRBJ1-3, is EAGVAQSPRYKIIEKRQSVAFWCNPISGHATLYWYQQILGQGPKLLIQFQNNGVVDDSQLPKDRFSAERLKGVDSTLKIQPAKLEDSAVYLCASSPLGAGNTIYFGEGSWLTVV.

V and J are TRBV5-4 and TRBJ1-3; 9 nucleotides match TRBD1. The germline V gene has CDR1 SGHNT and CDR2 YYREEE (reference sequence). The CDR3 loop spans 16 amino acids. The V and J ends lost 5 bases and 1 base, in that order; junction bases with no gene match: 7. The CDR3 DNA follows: TGTGCCAGCAGTTTCAAGGGACAGGGTTCTGGAAACACCATATATTTT. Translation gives CASSFKGQGSGNTIYF.

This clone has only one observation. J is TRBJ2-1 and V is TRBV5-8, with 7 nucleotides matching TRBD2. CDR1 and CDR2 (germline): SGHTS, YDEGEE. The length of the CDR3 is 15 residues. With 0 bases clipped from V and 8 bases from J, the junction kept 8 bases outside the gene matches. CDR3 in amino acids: CASSLGHAGVHEQFF. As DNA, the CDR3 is TGTGCCAGCAGCTTGGGTCACGCGGGAGTGCATGAGCAGTTCTTC.

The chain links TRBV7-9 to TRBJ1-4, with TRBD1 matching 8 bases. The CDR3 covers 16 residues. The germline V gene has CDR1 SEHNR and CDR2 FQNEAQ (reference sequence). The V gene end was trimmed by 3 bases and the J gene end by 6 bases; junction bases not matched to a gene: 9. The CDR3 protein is CASSLDRGQAYEKLFF. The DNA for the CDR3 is TGTGCCAGCAGCTTGGACCGGGGACAGGCTTATGAAAAACTGTTTTTT.

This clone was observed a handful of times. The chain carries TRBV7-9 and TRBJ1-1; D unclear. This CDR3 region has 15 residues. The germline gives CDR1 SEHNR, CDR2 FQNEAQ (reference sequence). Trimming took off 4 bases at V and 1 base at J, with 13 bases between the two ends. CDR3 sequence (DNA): TGTGCCAGCAGCTCCTACCTGCCGAAGAACACTGAAGCTTTCTTT. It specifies CASSSYLPKNTEAFF.

CDR3 in DNA: TGTGCCAGCAGCCGCCTGGGGACTAGCGATTACGAGCAGTACGTC. This translates into CASSRLGTSDYEQYV. This chain links TRBV11-3 with TRBJ2-7, with TRBD2 matching over 10 bases. CDR3 length: 15 amino acids. V shed 5 bases, J shed 4 bases, and the junction held 8 bases outside the gene matches. Germline CDR1 is SGHNT and CDR2 is YENEEA.

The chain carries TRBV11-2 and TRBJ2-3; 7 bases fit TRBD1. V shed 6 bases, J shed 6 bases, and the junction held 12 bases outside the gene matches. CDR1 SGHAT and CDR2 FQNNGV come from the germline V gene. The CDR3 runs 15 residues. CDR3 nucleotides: TGTGCCAGCAGATCTACAGGGGCCTCCTTGGATACGCAGTATTTT. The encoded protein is CASRSTGASLDTQYF.

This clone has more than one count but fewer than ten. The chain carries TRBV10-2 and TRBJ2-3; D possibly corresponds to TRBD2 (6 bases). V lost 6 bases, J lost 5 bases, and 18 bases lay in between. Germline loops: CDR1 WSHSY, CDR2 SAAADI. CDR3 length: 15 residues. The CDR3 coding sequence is TGCGCCAGCAGCATGACTAGTTCTTTGGAAGATACGCAGTATTTT. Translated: CASSMTSSLEDTQYF.

Here the CDR3 reads CSAQTLLQGEAFF. CDR3 in DNA: TGCAGCGCCCAGACCCTCCTTCAGGGGGAAGCTTTCTTT. The V and J genes are TRBV29-1 and TRBJ1-1; D perhaps matches TRBD1 (6 bases). V was cut by 7 bases and J by 8 bases, with 20 bases left in between. CDR1 is SQVTM, CDR2 ANQGSEA, per germline. The CDR3 totals 13 residues.

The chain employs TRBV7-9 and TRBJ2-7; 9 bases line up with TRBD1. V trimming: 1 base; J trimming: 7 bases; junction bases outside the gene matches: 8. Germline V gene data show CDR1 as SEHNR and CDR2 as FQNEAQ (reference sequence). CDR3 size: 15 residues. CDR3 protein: CASSLENRGREEQYV. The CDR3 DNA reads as TGTGCCAGCAGCTTAGAGAACAGGGGGCGCGAGGAGCAGTACGTC.

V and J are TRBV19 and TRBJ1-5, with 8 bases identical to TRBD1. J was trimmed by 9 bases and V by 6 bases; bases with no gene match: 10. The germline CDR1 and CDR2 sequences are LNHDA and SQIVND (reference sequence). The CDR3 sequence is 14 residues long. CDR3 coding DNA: TGTGCCAGTAGCCCGGGACAGGTTTTTTGGCCCCAGCATTTT. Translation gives CASSPGQVFWPQHF.

Here the CDR3 DNA reads TGTGCCAGCTCAGAACGACAGGGCTATGGCTACACCTTC. This gives the protein CASSERQGYGYTF. J is TRBJ1-2 and V is TRBV18; TRBD1 matches 7 bases. Germline assignment: CDR1 KGHSH and CDR2 LQKENI. The CDR3 totals 13 residues. V dropped 5 bases and J dropped 4; count of bases not matched to a gene: 4.

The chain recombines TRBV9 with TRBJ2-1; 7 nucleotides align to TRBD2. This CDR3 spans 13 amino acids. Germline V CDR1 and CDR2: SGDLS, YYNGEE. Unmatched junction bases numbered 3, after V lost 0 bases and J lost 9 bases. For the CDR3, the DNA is TGTGCCAGCAGCGTAGAAGTAGCGGGTGAGCAGTTCTTC. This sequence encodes CASSVEVAGEQFF.

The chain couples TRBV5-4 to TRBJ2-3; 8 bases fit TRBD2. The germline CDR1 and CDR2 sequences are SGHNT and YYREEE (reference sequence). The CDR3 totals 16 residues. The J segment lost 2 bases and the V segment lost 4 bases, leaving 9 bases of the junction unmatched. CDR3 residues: CASSRGGRGYTDTQYF. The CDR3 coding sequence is TGTGCCAGCAGCCGGGGGGGGCGGGGGTACACAGATACGCAGTATTTT.

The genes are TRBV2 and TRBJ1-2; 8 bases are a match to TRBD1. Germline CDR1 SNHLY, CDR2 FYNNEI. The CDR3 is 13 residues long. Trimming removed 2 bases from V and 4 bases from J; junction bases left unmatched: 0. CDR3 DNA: TGTGCCAGCAGTGAAACAGGGGGCTATGGCTACACCTTC. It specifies CASSETGGYGYTF.

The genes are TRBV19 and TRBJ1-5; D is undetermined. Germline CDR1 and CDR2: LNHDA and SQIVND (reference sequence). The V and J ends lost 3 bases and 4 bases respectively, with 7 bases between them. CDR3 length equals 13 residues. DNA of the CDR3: TGTGCCAGTAGTATCGAGATAAATCAGCCCCAGCATTTT. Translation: CASSIEINQPQHF.

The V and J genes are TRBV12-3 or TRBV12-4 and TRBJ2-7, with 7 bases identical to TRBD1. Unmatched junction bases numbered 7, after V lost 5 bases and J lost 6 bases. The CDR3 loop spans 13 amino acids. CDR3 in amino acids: CASSTDRAGEQYV. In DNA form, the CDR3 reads TGTGCCAGCAGTACCGACAGGGCAGGCGAGCAGTACGTC.

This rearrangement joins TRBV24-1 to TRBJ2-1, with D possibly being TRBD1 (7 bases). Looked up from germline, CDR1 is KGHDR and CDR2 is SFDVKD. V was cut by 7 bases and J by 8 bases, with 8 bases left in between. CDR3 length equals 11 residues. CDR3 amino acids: CATSRGDEQFF. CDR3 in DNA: TGTGCCACCAGCAGGGGGGATGAGCAGTTCTTC.

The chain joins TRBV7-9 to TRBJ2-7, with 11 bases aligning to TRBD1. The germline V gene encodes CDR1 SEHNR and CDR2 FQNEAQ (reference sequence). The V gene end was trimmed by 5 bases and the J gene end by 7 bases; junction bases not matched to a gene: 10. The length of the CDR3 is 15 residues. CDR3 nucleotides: TGTGCCAGCAGCGCCCCCGGACAGGGGGCATGGGAGCAGTACGTC. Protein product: CASSAPGQGAWEQYV.

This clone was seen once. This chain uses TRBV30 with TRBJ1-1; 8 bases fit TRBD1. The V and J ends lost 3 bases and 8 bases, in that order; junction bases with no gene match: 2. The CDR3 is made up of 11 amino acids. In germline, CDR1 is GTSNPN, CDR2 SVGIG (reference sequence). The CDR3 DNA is TGTGCCTGGAGGGACAGGGTGGAAGCTTTCTTT. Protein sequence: CAWRDRVEAFF.

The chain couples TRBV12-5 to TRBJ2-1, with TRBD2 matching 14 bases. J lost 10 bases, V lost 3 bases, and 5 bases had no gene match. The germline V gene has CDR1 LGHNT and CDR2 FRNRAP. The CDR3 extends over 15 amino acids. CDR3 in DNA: TGTGCTAGTGGTTTCGGGACTAGCGGGAGACGGGAGCAGTTCTTC. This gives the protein CASGFGTSGRREQFF.

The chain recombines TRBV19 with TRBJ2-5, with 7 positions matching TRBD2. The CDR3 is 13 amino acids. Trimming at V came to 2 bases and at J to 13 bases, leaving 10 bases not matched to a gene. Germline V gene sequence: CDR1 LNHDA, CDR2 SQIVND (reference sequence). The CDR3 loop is CASSILGGGLPYF. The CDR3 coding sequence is TGTGCCAGTAGTATACTCGGGGGAGGGCTCCCGTACTTC.

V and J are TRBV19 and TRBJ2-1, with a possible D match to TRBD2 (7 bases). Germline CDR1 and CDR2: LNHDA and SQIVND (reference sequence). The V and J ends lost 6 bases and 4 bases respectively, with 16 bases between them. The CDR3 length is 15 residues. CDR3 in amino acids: CASSLESGTYNEQFF. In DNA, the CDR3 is TGTGCCAGTAGCCTGGAAAGCGGGACATACAATGAGCAGTTCTTC.

CDR3 DNA sequence: TGTGCCAGCAGCTTCCAGGCGAACACCGGGGAGCTGTTTTTT. It is translated as CASSFQANTGELFF. The chain has TRBV11-3 and TRBJ2-2, with D hard to call. Germline CDR1 and CDR2: SGHNT and YENEEA. The length of the CDR3 is 14 residues. Trimming took 3 bases from V and 0 from J, leaving 5 bases between them.

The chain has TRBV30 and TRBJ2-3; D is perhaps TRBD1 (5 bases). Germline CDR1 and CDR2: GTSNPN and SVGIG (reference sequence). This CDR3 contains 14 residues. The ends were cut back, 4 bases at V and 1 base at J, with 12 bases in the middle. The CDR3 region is CAWNSGLGTDTQYF. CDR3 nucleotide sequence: TGTGCCTGGAACTCAGGGTTGGGCACAGATACGCAGTATTTT. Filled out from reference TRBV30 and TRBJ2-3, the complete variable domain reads SQTIHQWPATLVQPVGSPLSLECTVEGTSNPNLYWYRQAAGRGLQLLFYSVGIGQISSEVPQNLSASRPQDRQFILSSKKLLLSDSGFYLCAWNSGLGTDTQYFGPGTRLTVL.